One and the same sample provided the 10 T cell receptor beta chains below, sequenced in a study of T cell responses to AZD1222 COVID-19 vaccine. Sequenced by immunoSEQ multiplex PCR; TCRdb stores in-frame clones only, minus some. Here the sample spans 150,000 to 200,000 clones, 80% to 90% being singletons. The sequences come from peripheral blood, collected on day 0 of AZD1222 vaccination. These TCRs come from an adult in good health.

The V and J genes are TRBV28 and TRBJ1-6, with TRBD1 matching over 10 bases. V trimming: 5 bases; J trimming: 10 bases; junction bases outside the gene matches: 5. Germline-derived CDR1 and CDR2 are MDHEN and SYDVKM. The CDR3 totals 14 residues. The CDR3 loop reads CASSPGQGSSPLHF. The CDR3 DNA sequence: TGTGCCAGCAGTCCGGGACAGGGGTCCTCACCCCTCCACTTT.

CDR3 sequence (DNA): TGCGCCAGCAGCTTGGGGGTCCTAGCTAACTATGGCTACACCTTC. Protein sequence: CASSLGVLANYGYTF. The chain joins TRBV5-1 to TRBJ1-2; no reliable D call. This CDR3 contains 15 residues. Germline V CDR1 and CDR2: SGHRS, YFSETQ. V was trimmed by 0 bases and J by 0 bases, leaving 9 bases between them.

The V and J genes are TRBV5-8 and TRBJ2-5; D is perhaps TRBD2 (6 bases). Trimming stripped 5 bases from V and 5 bases from J, with 16 bases between. Looked up from germline, CDR1 is SGHTS and CDR2 is YDEGEE. The CDR3 is 14 amino acids. Here the CDR3 reads CASSKGGMLETQYF. The CDR3 region has the DNA TGTGCCAGCAGTAAGGGCGGGATGCTTGAGACCCAGTACTTC. Full variable domain (rest looked up from reference TRBV5-8 and TRBJ2-5): EAGVTQSPTHLIKTRGQQATLRCSPISGHTSVYWYQQALGLGLQFLLWYDEGEERNRGNFPPRFSGRQFPNYSSELNVNALELEDSALYLCASSKGGMLETQYFGPGTRLLVL.

V and J are TRBV6-2 or TRBV6-3 and TRBJ1-5; 8 bases match TRBD1. Per the germline V gene, CDR1 is MNHEY and CDR2 is SVGEGT. The J segment lost 2 bases and the V segment lost 6 bases, leaving 3 bases of the junction unmatched. The CDR3 totals 14 residues. The CDR3 loop is CASSDRGGNQPQHF. The CDR3, as DNA: TGTGCCAGCAGCGACAGGGGAGGCAATCAGCCCCAGCATTTT.

The gene calls are TRBV19 and TRBJ1-2; D is perhaps TRBD1 (5 bases). The V gene's germline CDR1 is LNHDA and CDR2 SQIVND (reference sequence). This CDR3 is built from 15 residues. Trimming took off 7 bases at V and 7 bases at J, with 22 bases between the two ends. CDR3 residues: CASTPLGGSRLGYTF. The CDR3 nucleotides are TGTGCCAGTACCCCACTGGGGGGGAGCAGGCTTGGCTACACCTTC.

This clone has just a few counts. This chain connects TRBV24-1 to TRBJ2-2, with TRBD2 identical over 10 bases. This CDR3 is 17 amino acids long. Germline V CDR1 and CDR2: KGHDR, SFDVKD. Losses at the gene ends were 0 bases for V and 6 bases for J; bases not matched to a gene: 6. CDR3 nucleotide sequence: TGTGCCACCAGTGATTTGCGGAGCGGGGGGGCCTCCGGGGAGCTGTTTTTT. It is translated as CATSDLRSGGASGELFF.

The chain joins TRBV19 to TRBJ2-1; D unresolved. There are 14 residues in the CDR3. Germline values: CDR1 LNHDA, CDR2 SQIVND (reference sequence). Trimming took off 3 bases at V and 5 bases at J, with 11 bases between the two ends. For the CDR3, the DNA is TGTGCCAGTAGTATTACCCCACCAAACAATGAGCAGTTCTTC. Amino acids: CASSITPPNNEQFF.

This chain links TRBV28 with TRBJ1-5, with 11 bases identical to TRBD1. Looked up from germline, CDR1 is MDHEN and CDR2 is SYDVKM. The V gene end was trimmed by 6 bases and the J gene end by 5 bases; junction bases not matched to a gene: 6. The CDR3 totals 15 residues. CDR3 loop: CASRPGTGGHQPQHF. In DNA, the CDR3 is TGTGCCAGCAGGCCCGGGACAGGGGGACATCAGCCCCAGCATTTT.

The V gene is TRBV28, the J gene TRBJ2-6; the match to TRBD2 covers 7 bases. After removal of 2 bases from V and 0 bases from J, the junction contained 4 bases not matched to a gene. The germline gives CDR1 MDHEN, CDR2 SYDVKM. The CDR3 has 17 residues. CDR3 protein: CASSLGGGSSGANVLTF. In DNA, the CDR3 is TGTGCCAGCAGTTTAGGCGGGGGAAGCTCTGGGGCCAACGTCCTGACTTTC.

There are a few counts of this clone. CDR3 loop: CASSFRANYNSPLHF. DNA of the CDR3: TGTGCCAGCAGCTTCCGGGCCAACTATAATTCACCCCTCCACTTT. The chain employs TRBV5-4 and TRBJ1-6; D unresolved. Trimming took 2 bases from V and 3 from J, leaving 9 bases between them. This CDR3 has 15 residues. Germline assignment: CDR1 SGHNT and CDR2 YYREEE (reference sequence).